Following are 17 T cell receptor beta chains from one sample sequenced in a study of shared clonotypes between healthy human individuals (dated by TCRdb to between 2020 and 2021). Library creation used the immunoSEQ multiplex PCR assay. The immuneACCESS repertoire file appears here via TCRdb, limited to in-frame rearrangements. These files lack a portion of the clones; in checked studies, under half of the deficit traces to unresolved V genes, and the cause of the others is not known. The sample contains about 320,000 clones, around 87% of them found a single time. The biggest ten clones account for about 17% of the sample. The specimen was memory CD8+ T cells sorted from blood. The sample's cell subset or site label is to be understood as: CD45RO+ cells pooled with CCR7-negative TemRA cells. All receptors come from a man aged 18 to 29 in good health.

The chain links TRBV10-3 to TRBJ1-2, with no clear D. The CDR3 covers 13 residues. Germline values: CDR1 ENHRY, CDR2 SYGVKD. The V and J ends lost 0 bases and 6 bases respectively, with 8 bases between them. The CDR3 here is CAISESTGDGYTF. In DNA, the CDR3 is TGTGCCATCAGTGAGTCGACCGGGGATGGCTACACCTTC.

This chain connects TRBV4-1 to TRBJ2-7; tentatively, D is TRBD1 (6 bases). The CDR3 runs to 16 residues. V was shortened by 3 bases and J by 4 bases, with 19 bases between the two germline ends. Germline V gives CDR1 MGHRA, CDR2 YSYEKL. CDR3 DNA sequence: TGCGCCAGCAGCCAGGGGGCGGCGGTGAAGGGGTACGAGCAGTACTTC. This translates into CASSQGAAVKGYEQYF.

This clone was recorded only once. This rearrangement joins TRBV6-6 to TRBJ1-3; D gene uncertain. The V gene's germline CDR1 is MNHNY and CDR2 SVGAGI (reference sequence). Trimming removed 6 bases at V and 2 bases at J, with 17 bases between. This CDR3 is 16 amino acids long. The CDR3 loop reads CASSNGWRAPGNTIYF. The CDR3 nucleotides read TGTGCCAGCAGCAATGGTTGGAGGGCCCCTGGAAACACCATATATTTT.

The chain carries TRBV2 and TRBJ1-3; D is perhaps TRBD1 (6 bases). Trimming stripped 4 bases from V and 6 bases from J, with 13 bases between. The CDR3 has 14 residues. Germline assignment: CDR1 SNHLY and CDR2 FYNNEI. CDR3 protein: CASSGGTGQNTIYF. CDR3 DNA sequence: TGTGCCAGCAGTGGAGGAACAGGGCAAAACACCATATATTTT.

The J gene is TRBJ2-3, the V gene TRBV27; D is possibly TRBD1 (6 bases). This CDR3 is 16 amino acids long. From germline, CDR1 is MNHEY and CDR2 SMNVEV (reference sequence). V was cut by 5 bases and J by 0 bases, with 15 bases left in between. CDR3: CASSPFRGLSTDTQYF. The CDR3, as DNA: TGTGCCAGCAGTCCTTTCAGGGGCCTAAGCACAGATACGCAGTATTTT.

This chain connects TRBV5-1 to TRBJ2-2; 7 bases match TRBD1. Germline CDR1 is SGHRS and CDR2 is YFSETQ. This CDR3 region has 16 residues. The V gene end was trimmed by 1 base and the J gene end by 2 bases; junction bases not matched to a gene: 5. This CDR3 reads CASSLRGQTNTGELFF. For the CDR3, the DNA is TGCGCCAGCAGCTTGAGGGGACAGACTAACACCGGGGAGCTGTTTTTT.

In the case of this clone: Its ends do not fully match the called genes, so a read error is possible. The chain joins TRBV7-2 to TRBJ1-5, with D perhaps matching TRBD1 (5 bases). This CDR3 is 17 amino acids long. The V gene's germline CDR1 is SGHTA and CDR2 FQGNSA. CDR3 coding DNA: TGTGCCAGCAGTTTAGCGGGACCGCTACGAGGGAGTCAGCCCCAGCATTTT. Protein sequence: CASSLAGPLRGSQPQHF.

The V call is TRBV5-8, the J call TRBJ2-7, with D perhaps given as TRBD1 or TRBD2 (5 bases each). Germline V gene lookup returns CDR1 SGHTS and CDR2 YDEGEE. V shed 4 bases and J shed 2 bases, with 16 bases lying between them. The CDR3 totals 15 residues. The CDR3 DNA reads as TGTGCCAGCAGCCCCCAGGGCGGGTCGGCCTACGAGCAGTACTTC. Translating it yields CASSPQGGSAYEQYF.

The chain recombines TRBV5-5 with TRBJ2-7; D call uncertain. CDR3 length equals 13 residues. The germline gives CDR1 SGHKS, CDR2 YYEKEE (reference sequence). The germline V and J ends were trimmed by 4 bases and 3 bases, with 11 bases remaining between them. In nucleotides, the CDR3 is TGTGCCAGCAGCCCCGGTCGGTACTACGAGCAGTACTTC. This gives the protein CASSPGRYYEQYF.

The chain links TRBV14 to TRBJ1-2, with unresolved D. The germline CDR1 and CDR2 sequences are SGHDN and FVKESK. CDR3 length equals 13 residues. V dropped 3 bases and J dropped 4 bases, with 9 bases sitting between them. DNA of the CDR3: TGTGCCAGCAGCCACCCCGAGGGCTATGGCTACACCTTC. Encoded protein: CASSHPEGYGYTF.

The chain couples TRBV6-6 to TRBJ2-7; D not certain. The V gene lost 2 bases and the J gene lost 0 bases, with 8 bases spanning the gap. CDR1 is MNHNY, CDR2 SVGAGI, per germline (reference sequence). This CDR3 has 14 residues. The CDR3: CASSYLSNSYEQYF. In DNA form, the CDR3 reads TGTGCCAGCAGTTACCTATCTAACTCCTACGAGCAGTACTTC.

The rearrangement uses TRBV6-6 and TRBJ2-3, with D unresolved. Germline assignment: CDR1 MNHNY and CDR2 SVGAGI (reference sequence). The ends were cut back, 0 bases at V and 4 bases at J, with 5 bases in the middle. The CDR3 runs to 13 residues. CDR3 loop: CASSYSVSDTQYF. The DNA for the CDR3 is TGTGCCAGCAGTTACTCGGTTTCAGATACGCAGTATTTT.

V usage is TRBV6-1 and J usage is TRBJ2-5; TRBD2 agrees at 11 bases. Germline V CDR1 and CDR2: MNHNS, SASEGT. Losses at the gene ends were 2 bases for V and 5 bases for J; bases not matched to a gene: 7. The CDR3 loop spans 16 amino acids. The CDR3 DNA reads TGTGCCAGCAGTGAAATGACTAGCGGGGTTGGGGAGACCCAGTACTTC. Its translation is CASSEMTSGVGETQYF.

The V and J genes are TRBV11-2 and TRBJ2-7; 11 bases are shared with TRBD2. This CDR3 has 15 residues. Germline CDR1 and CDR2: SGHAT and FQNNGV. J gave up 6 bases and V 5 bases, and 9 bases lay outside the gene matches. In nucleotides, the CDR3 is TGTGCCAGCAGCCTCCTAGCGGGAGGATCCGCCGAGCAGTACTTC. Amino acid sequence: CASSLLAGGSAEQYF.

The rearrangement uses TRBV5-6 and TRBJ1-1; tentative D call: TRBD1 (5 bases). Trimming removed 4 bases at V and 1 base at J, with 8 bases between. The CDR3 sequence is 13 residues long. Germline lookup yields CDR1 SGHDT and CDR2 YYEEEE. The CDR3 region is CASSVQANTEAFF. The CDR3 DNA is TGTGCCAGCAGCGTACAGGCGAACACTGAAGCTTTCTTT.

This chain links TRBV14 with TRBJ1-6; 7 positions agree with TRBD1. The length of the CDR3 is 13 residues. CDR1 and CDR2 (germline): SGHDN, FVKESK. V was clipped by 3 bases and J by 9 bases; unmatched bases: 2. The CDR3 here is CASSQTGTSPLHF. The CDR3 bases are TGTGCCAGCAGCCAGACAGGGACTTCACCCCTCCACTTT.

The CDR3 spells CASSSLEGRYEQYF. For the CDR3, the DNA is TGTGCCAGCAGTTCCCTTGAGGGGAGGTACGAGCAGTACTTC. The chain is built from TRBV6-5 and TRBJ2-7, with a weak D call TRBD2 (6 bases). CDR1 is MNHEY, CDR2 SVGAGI, per germline. The V and J ends lost 4 bases and 4 bases respectively, with 14 bases between them. CDR3 length: 14 amino acids.